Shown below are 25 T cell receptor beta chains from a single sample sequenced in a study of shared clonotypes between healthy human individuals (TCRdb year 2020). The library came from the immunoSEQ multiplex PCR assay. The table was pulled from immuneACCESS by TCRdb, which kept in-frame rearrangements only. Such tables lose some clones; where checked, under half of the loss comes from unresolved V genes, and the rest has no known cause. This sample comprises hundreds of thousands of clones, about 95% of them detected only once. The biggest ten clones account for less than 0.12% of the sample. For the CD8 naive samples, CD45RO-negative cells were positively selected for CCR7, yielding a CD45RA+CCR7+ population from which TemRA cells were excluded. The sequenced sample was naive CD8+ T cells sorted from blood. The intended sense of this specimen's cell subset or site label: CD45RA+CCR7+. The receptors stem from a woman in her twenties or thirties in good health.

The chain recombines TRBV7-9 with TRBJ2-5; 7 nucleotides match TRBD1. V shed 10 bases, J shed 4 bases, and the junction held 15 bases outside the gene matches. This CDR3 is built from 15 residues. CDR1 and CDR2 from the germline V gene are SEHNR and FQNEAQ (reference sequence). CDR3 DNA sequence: TGTGCCAACTCCAAAGGGGCAGGGGGTCTAGAGACCCAGTACTTC. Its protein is CANSKGAGGLETQYF. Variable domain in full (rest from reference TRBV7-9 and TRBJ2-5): DTGVSQNPRHKITKRGQNVTFRCDPISEHNRLYWYRQTLGQGPEFLTYFQNEAQLEKSRLLSDRFSAERPKGSFSTLEIQRTEQGDSAMYLCANSKGAGGLETQYFGPGTRLLVL.

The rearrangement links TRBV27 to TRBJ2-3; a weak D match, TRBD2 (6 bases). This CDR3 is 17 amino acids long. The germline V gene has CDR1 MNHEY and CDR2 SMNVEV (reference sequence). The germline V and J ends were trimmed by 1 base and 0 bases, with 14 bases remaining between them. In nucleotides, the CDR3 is TGTGCCAGCAGTTTATTGGGCAGCGGGCCCAGCACAGATACGCAGTATTTT. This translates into CASSLLGSGPSTDTQYF.

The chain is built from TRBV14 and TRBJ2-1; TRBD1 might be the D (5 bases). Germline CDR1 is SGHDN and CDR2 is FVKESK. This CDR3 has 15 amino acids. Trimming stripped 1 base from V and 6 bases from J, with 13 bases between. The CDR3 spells CASSQAQGRANEQFF. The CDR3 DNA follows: TGTGCCAGCAGCCAAGCTCAGGGTCGAGCCAATGAGCAGTTCTTC.

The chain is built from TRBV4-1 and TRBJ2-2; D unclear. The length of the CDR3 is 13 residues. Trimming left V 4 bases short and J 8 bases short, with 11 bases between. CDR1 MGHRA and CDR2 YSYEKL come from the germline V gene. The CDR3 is CASSRVYIGELFF. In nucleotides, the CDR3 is TGCGCCAGCAGCCGCGTGTACATAGGGGAGCTGTTTTTT.

CDR3: CASSVVAEGQPQHF. The DNA of the CDR3 is TGTGCCAGCAGCGTAGTGGCGGAAGGGCAGCCCCAGCATTTT. The chain couples TRBV9 to TRBJ1-5; the D is unclear. The CDR3 loop spans 14 amino acids. The V end was cut by 0 bases, the J end by 7 bases, with 11 bases between. The V gene's germline CDR1 is SGDLS and CDR2 YYNGEE. The whole variable domain, remainder taken from reference TRBV9 and TRBJ1-5, is DSGVTQTPKHLITATGQRVTLRCSPRSGDLSVYWYQQSLDQGLQFLIQYYNGEERAKGNILERFSAQQFPDLHSELNLSSLELGDSALYFCASSVVAEGQPQHFGDGTRLSIL.

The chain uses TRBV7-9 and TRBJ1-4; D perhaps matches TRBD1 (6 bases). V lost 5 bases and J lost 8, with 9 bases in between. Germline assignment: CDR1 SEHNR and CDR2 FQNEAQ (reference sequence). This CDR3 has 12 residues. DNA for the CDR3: TGTGCCAGCAGCGAAACAGGGGAAAAACTGTTTTTT. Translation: CASSETGEKLFF. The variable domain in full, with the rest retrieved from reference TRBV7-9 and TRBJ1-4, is DTGVSQNPRHKITKRGQNVTFRCDPISEHNRLYWYRQTLGQGPEFLTYFQNEAQLEKSRLLSDRFSAERPKGSFSTLEIQRTEQGDSAMYLCASSETGEKLFFGSGTQLSVL.

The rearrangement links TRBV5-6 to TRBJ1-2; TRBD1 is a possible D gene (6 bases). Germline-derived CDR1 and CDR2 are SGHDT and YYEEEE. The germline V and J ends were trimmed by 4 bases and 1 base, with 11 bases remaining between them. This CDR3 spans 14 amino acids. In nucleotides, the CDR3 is TGTGCCAGCAGCCACTTAGGGGGTAACTATGGCTACACCTTC. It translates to CASSHLGGNYGYTF.

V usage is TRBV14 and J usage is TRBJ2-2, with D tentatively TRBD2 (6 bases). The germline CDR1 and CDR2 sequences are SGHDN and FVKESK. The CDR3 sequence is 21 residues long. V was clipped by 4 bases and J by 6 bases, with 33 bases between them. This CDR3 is CASSPKVRDFKARLESGELFF. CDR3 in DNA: TGTGCCAGCAGCCCGAAGGTCCGGGACTTTAAAGCGCGTTTGGAGTCCGGGGAGCTGTTTTTT.

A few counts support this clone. The CDR3 bases are TGCAGCGTTAGACAGAGTAACTATGGCTACACCTTC. This encodes CSVRQSNYGYTF. The chain links TRBV29-1 to TRBJ1-2; perhaps TRBD1 as D (5 bases). Germline V lookup: CDR1 SQVTM, CDR2 ANQGSEA. The CDR3 consists of 12 residues. V gave up 5 bases and J gave up 1 base, with 8 bases separating them.

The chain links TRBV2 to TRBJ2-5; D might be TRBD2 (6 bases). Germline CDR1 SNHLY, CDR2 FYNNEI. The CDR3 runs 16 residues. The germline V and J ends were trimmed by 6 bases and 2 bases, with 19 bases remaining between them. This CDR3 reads CASRDLVGGNQETQYF. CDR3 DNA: TGTGCCAGCAGAGACTTGGTGGGCGGGAATCAAGAGACCCAGTACTTC.

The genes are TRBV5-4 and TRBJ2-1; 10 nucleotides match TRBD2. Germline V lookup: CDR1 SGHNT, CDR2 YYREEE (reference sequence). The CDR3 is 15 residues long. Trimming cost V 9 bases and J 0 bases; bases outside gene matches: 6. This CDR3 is CATMIAGGSYNEQFF. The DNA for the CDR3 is TGTGCCACCATGATAGCGGGAGGCTCCTACAATGAGCAGTTCTTC. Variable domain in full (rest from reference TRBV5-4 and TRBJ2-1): ETGVTQSPTHLIKTRGQQVTLRCSSQSGHNTVSWYQQALGQGPQFIFQYYREEENGRGNFPPRFSGLQFPNYSSELNVNALELDDSALYLCATMIAGGSYNEQFFGPGTRLTVL.

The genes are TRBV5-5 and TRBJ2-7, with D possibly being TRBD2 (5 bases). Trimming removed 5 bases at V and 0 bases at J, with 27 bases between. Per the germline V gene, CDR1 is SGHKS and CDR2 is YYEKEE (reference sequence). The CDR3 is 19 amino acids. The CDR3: CASRLSHNMYGEPSYEQYF. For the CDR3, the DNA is TGTGCCAGCAGGCTTTCCCACAACATGTACGGGGAACCCTCCTACGAGCAGTACTTC.

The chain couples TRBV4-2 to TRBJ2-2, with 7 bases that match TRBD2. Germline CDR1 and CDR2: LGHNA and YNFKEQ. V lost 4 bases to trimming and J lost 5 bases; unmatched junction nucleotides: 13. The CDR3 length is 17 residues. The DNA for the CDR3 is TGTGCCAGCAGCCCAAACCGGGACTATACCCGAACCGGGGAGCTGTTTTTT. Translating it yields CASSPNRDYTRTGELFF.

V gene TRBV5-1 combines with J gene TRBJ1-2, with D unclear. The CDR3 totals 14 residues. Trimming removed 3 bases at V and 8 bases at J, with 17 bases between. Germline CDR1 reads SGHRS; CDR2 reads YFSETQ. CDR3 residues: CASSSAIWGDGYTF. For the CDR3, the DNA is TGCGCCAGCAGCTCCGCAATATGGGGTGACGGCTACACCTTC. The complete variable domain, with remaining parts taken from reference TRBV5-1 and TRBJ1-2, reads KAGVTQTPRYLIKTRGQQVTLSCSPISGHRSVSWYQQTPGQGLQFLFEYFSETQRNKGNFPGRFSGRQFSNSRSEMNVSTLELGDSALYLCASSSAIWGDGYTFGSGTRLTVV.

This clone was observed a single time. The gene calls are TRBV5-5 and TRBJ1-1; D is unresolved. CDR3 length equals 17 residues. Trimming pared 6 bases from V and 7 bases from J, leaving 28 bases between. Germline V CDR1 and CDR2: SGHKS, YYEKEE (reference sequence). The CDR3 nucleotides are TGTGCCAGCACTAGGGTCGAGTGGTCGACGTTTGACGTTGAAGCTTTCTTT. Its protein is CASTRVEWSTFDVEAFF.

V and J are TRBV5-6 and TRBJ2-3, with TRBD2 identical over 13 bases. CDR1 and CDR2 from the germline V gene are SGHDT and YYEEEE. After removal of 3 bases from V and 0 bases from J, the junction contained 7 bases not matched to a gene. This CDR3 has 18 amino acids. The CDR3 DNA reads TGTGCCAGCAGCTCGGGACTAGCGGGGCGATTTAGCACAGATACGCAGTATTTT. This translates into CASSSGLAGRFSTDTQYF.

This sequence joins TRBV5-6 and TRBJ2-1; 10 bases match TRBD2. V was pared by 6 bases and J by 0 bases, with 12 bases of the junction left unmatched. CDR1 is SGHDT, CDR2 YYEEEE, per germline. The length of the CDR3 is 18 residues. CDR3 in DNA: TGTGCCAGCAACCTCGGAGCGGGAGGGGTTAGCTCCTACAATGAGCAGTTCTTC. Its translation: CASNLGAGGVSSYNEQFF. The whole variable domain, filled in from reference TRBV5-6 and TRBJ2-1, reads DAGVTQSPTHLIKTRGQQVTLRCSPKSGHDTVSWYQQALGQGPQFIFQYYEEEERQRGNFPDRFSGHQFPNYSSELNVNALLLGDSALYLCASNLGAGGVSSYNEQFFGPGTRLTVL.

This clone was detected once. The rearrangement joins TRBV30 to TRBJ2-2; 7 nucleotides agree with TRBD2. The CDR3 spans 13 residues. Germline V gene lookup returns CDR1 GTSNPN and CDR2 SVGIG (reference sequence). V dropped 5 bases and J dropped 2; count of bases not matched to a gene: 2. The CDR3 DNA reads TGTGCCTGGGGCGGGAGAAACACCGGGGAGCTGTTTTTT. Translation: CAWGGRNTGELFF.

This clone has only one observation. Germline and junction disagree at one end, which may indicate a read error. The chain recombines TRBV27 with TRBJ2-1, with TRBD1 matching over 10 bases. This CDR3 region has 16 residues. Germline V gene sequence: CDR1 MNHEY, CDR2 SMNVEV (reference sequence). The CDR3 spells CASSLSAGTGAGEQFF. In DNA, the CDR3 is TGTGCCAGCAGTCTATCAGCCGGGACAGGGGCTGGGGAGCAGTTCTTC.

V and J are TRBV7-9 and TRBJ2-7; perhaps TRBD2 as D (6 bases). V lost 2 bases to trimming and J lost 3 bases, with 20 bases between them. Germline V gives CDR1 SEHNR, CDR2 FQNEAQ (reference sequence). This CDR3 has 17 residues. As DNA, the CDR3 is TGTGCCAGCAGCTTACGAAACCGCGGGATCTACGACTACGAGCAGTACTTC. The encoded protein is CASSLRNRGIYDYEQYF. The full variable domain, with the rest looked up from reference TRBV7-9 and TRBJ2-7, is DTGVSQNPRHKITKRGQNVTFRCDPISEHNRLYWYRQTLGQGPEFLTYFQNEAQLEKSRLLSDRFSAERPKGSFSTLEIQRTEQGDSAMYLCASSLRNRGIYDYEQYFGPGTRLTVT.

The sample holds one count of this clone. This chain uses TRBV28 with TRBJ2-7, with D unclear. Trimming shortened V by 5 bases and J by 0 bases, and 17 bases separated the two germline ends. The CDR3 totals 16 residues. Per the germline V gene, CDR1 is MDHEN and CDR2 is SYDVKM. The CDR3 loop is CASSLSLTESSYEQYF. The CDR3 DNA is TGTGCCAGCAGTCTTTCCCTGACCGAGAGCTCCTACGAGCAGTACTTC.

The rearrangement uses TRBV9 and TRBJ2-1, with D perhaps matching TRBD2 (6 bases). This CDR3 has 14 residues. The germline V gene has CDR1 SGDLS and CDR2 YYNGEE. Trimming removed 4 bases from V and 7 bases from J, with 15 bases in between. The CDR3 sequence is CASSFGTSGNEQFF. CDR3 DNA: TGTGCCAGCAGCTTTGGGACTTCGGGGAATGAGCAGTTCTTC.

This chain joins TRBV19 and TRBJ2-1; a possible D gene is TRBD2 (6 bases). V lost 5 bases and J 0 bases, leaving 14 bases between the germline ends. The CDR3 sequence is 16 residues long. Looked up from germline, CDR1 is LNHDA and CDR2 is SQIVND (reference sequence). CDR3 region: CASSPLARSSYNEQFF. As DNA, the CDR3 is TGTGCCAGTAGTCCCCTAGCGAGGAGCTCCTACAATGAGCAGTTCTTC.

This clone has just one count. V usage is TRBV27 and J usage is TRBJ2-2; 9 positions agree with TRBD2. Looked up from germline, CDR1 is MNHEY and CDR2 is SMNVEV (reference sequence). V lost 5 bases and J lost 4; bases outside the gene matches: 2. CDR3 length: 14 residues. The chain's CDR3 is CASSTAGGTGELFF. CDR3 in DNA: TGTGCCAGCAGTACAGCGGGGGGCACCGGGGAGCTGTTTTTT.

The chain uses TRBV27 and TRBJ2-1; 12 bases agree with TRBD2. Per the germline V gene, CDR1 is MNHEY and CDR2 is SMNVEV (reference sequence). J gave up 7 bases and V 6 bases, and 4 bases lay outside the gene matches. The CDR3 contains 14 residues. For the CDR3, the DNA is TGTGCCAGCAGGACTAGCGGGAGTAGTAATGAGCAGTTCTTC. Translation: CASRTSGSSNEQFF.